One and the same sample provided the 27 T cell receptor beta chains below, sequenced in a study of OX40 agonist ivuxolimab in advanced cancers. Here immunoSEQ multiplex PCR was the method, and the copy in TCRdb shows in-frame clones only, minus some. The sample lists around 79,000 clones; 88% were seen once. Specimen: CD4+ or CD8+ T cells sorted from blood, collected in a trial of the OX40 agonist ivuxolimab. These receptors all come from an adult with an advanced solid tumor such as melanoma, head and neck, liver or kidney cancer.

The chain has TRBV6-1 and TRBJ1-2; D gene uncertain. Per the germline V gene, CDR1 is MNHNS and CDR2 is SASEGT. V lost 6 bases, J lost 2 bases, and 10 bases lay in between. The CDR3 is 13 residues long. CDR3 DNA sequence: TGTGCCAGCAGATCCCTTCAAAACTATGGCTACACCTTC. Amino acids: CASRSLQNYGYTF.

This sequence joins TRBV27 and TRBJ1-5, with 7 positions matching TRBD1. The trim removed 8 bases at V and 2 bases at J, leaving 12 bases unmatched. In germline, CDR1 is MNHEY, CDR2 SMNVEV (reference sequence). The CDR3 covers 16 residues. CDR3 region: CASPHNPGGGNQPQHF. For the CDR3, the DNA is TGTGCCAGCCCACATAACCCAGGGGGTGGCAATCAGCCCCAGCATTTT.

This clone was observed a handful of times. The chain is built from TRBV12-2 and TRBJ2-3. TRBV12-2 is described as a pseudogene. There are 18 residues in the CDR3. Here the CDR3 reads CASRSWPKGGHYSDTQYF. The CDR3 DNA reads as TGTGCAAGTCGCTCATGGCCGAAAGGGGGGCACTATTCGGATACGCAGTATTTT.

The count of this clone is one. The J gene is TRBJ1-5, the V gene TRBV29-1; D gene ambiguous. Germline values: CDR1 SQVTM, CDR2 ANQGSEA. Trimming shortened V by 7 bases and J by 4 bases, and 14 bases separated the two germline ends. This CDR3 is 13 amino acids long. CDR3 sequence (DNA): TGCAGCGATCCCGACGGTGTAAATCAGCCCCAGCATTTT. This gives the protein CSDPDGVNQPQHF.

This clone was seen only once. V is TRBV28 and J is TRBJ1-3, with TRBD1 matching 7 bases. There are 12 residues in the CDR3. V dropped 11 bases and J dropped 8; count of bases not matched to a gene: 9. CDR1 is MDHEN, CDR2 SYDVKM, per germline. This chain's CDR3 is CAVQGQVDTIYF. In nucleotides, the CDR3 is TGTGCCGTACAGGGGCAAGTGGACACCATATATTTT.

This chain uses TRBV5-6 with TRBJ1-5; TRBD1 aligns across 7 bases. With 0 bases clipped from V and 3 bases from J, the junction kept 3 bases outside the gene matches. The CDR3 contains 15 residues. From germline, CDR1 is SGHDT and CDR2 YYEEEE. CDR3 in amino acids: CASSLGDSHNQPQHF. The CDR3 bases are TGTGCCAGCAGCTTGGGGGACAGTCACAATCAGCCCCAGCATTTT. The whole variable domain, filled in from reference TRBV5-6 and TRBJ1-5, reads DAGVTQSPTHLIKTRGQQVTLRCSPKSGHDTVSWYQQALGQGPQFIFQYYEEEERQRGNFPDRFSGHQFPNYSSELNVNALLLGDSALYLCASSLGDSHNQPQHFGDGTRLSIL.

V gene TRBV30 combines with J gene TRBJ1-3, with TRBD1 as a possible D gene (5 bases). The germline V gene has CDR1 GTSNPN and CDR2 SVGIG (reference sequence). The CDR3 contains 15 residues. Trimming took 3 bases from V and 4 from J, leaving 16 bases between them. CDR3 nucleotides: TGTGCCTGGAGGAAGGGGCCAGGGAACGGAAACACCATATATTTT. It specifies CAWRKGPGNGNTIYF.

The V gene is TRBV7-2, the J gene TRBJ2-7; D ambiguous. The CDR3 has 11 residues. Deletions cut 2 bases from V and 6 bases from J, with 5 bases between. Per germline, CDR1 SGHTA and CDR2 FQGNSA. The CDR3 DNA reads TGTGCCAGCAGCTTAACTGTCGAGCAGTACTTC. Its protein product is CASSLTVEQYF. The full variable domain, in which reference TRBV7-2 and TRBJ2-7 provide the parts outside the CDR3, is GAGVSQSPSNKVTEKGKDVELRCDPISGHTALYWYRQSLGQGLEFLIYFQGNSAPDKSGLPSDRFSAERTGGSVSTLTIQRTQQEDSAVYLCASSLTVEQYFGPGTRLTVT.

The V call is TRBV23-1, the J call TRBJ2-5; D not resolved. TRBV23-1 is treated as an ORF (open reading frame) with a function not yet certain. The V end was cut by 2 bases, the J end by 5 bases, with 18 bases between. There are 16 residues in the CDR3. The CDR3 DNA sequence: TGCGCCAGCAGTCAACCGAGGAAGGGCGATCGGGAGACCCAGTACTTC. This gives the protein CASSQPRKGDRETQYF.

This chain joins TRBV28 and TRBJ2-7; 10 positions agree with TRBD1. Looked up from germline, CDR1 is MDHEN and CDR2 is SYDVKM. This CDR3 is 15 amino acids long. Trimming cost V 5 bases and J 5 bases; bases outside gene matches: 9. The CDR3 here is CASSGDGTGDDEQYF. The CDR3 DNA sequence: TGTGCCAGCAGTGGGGACGGGACAGGGGACGACGAGCAGTACTTC.

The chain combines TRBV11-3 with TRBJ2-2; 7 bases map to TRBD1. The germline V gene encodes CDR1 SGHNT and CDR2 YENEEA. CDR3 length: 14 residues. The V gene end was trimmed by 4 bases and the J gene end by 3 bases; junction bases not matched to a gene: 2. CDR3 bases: TGTGCCAGCAGCTCCGGGACAGACACCGGGGAGCTGTTTTTT. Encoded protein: CASSSGTDTGELFF.

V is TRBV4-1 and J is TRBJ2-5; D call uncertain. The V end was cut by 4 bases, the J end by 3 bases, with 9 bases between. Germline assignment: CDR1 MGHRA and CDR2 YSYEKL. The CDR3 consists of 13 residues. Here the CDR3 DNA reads TGCGCCAGCAGCCCTAAGGAAGAAGAGACCCAGTACTTC. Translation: CASSPKEEETQYF.

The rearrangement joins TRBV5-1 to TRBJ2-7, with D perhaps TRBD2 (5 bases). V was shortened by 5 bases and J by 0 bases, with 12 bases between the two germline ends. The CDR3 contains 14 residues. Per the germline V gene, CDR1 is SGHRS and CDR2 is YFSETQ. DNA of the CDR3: TGCGCCAGCAGTCCCAGCGGAGGCTCCTACGAGCAGTACTTC. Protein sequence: CASSPSGGSYEQYF.

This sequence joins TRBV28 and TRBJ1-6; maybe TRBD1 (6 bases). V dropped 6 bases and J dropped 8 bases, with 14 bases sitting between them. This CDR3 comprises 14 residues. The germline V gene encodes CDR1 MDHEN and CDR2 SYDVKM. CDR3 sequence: CASSVRDTYSPLHF. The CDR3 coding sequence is TGTGCCAGCAGCGTCCGGGACACCTATTCACCCCTCCACTTT.

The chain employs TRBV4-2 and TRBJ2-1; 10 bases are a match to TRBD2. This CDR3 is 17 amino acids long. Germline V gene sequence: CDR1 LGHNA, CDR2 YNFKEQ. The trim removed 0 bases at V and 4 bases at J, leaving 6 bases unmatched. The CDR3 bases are TGTGCCAGCAGCCAAGATAGGACTAGCGGAGTTTACAATGAGCAGTTCTTC. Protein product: CASSQDRTSGVYNEQFF.

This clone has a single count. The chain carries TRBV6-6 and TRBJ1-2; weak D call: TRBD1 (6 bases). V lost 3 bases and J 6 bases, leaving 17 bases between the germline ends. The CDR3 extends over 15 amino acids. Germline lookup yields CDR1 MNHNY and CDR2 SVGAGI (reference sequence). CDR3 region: CASSYEGGTNNGYTF. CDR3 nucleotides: TGTGCCAGCAGTTATGAGGGTGGGACAAATAATGGCTACACCTTC.

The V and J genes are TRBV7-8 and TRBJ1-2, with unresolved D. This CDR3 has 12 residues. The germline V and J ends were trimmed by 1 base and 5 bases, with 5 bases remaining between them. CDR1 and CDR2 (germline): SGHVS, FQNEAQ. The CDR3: CASSLDGYGYTF. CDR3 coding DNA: TGTGCCAGCAGCTTAGACGGGTATGGCTACACCTTC.

CDR3 in DNA: TGTGCTAGTGGTTTGGGACTCTCATACAATGAGCAGTTCTTC. Encoded protein: CASGLGLSYNEQFF. This chain connects TRBV12-5 to TRBJ2-1; D not resolved. Germline V lookup: CDR1 LGHNT, CDR2 FRNRAP. This CDR3 has 14 amino acids. V lost 1 base and J lost 4, with 8 bases in between.

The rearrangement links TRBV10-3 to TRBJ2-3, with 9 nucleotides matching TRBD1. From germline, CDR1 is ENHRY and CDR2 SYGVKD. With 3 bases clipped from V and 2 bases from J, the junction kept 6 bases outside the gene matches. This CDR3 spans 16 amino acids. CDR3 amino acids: CAISEETGGPTDTQYF. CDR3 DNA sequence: TGTGCCATCAGTGAAGAGACAGGGGGACCCACAGATACGCAGTATTTT.

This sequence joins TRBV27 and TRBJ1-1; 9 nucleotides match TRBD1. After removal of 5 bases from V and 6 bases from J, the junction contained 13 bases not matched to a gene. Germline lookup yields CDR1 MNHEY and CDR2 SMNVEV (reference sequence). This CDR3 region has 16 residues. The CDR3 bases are TGTGCCAGCAGTCTCGGACAGGGGAGGTCCGAGGCTGAAGCTTTCTTT. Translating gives CASSLGQGRSEAEAFF.

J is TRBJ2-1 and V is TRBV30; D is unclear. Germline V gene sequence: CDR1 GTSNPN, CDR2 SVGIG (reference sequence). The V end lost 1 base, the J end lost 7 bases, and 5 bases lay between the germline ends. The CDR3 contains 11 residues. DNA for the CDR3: TGTGCCTGGAGTGAGAGAAATGAGCAGTTCTTC. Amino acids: CAWSERNEQFF.

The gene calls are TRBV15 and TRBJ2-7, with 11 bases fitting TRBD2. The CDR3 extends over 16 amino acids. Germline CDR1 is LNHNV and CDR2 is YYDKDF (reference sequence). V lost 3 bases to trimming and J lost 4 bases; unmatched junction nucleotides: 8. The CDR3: CATSSQRPSGRYEQYF. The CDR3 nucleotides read TGTGCCACCAGCAGCCAGAGGCCTAGCGGGAGGTACGAGCAGTACTTC.

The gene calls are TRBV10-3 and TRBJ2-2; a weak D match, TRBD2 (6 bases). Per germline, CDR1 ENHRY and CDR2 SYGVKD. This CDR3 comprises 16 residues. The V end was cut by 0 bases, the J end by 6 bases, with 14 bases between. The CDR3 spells CAISESPLGGPGELFF. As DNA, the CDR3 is TGTGCCATCAGTGAGTCCCCTCTGGGGGGACCCGGGGAGCTGTTTTTT.

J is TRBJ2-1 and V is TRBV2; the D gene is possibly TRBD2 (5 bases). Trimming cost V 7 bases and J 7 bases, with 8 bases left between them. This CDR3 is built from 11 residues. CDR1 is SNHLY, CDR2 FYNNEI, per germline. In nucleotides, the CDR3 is TGTGCCAGCACCGAGGGAAATGAGCAGTTCTTC. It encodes CASTEGNEQFF.

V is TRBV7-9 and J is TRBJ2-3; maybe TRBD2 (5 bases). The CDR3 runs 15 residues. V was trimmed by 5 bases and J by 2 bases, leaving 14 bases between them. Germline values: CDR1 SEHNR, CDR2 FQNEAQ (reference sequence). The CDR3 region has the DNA TGTGCCAGCAGCCGCGACCTAGCCCTCACAGATACGCAGTATTTT. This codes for CASSRDLALTDTQYF.

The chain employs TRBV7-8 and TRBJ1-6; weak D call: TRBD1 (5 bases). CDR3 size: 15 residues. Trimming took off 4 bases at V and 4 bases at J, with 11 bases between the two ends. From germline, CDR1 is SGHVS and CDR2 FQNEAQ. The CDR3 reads CASSSGTLYNSPLHF. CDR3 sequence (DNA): TGTGCCAGCAGCTCCGGGACGCTTTATAATTCACCCCTCCACTTT.

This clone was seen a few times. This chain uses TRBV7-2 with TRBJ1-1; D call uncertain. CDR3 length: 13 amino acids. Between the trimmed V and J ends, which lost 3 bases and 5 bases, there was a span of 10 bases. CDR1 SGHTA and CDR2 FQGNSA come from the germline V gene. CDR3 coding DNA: TGTGCCAGCAGCTTCCGATTGGAGACTGAAGCTTTCTTT. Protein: CASSFRLETEAFF.